These 32 T cell receptor beta chains were sequenced from one sample in a study of blood T cells in healthy people across ages. Primers used in a second PCR of about 7 to 11 cycles were a sample-barcoded 5' primer and a J-beta primer mix. TCRdb redid the calling of the 5' RACE reads with MiXCR, one entry per CDR3 protein. The data hold roughly 1.5 million distinct CDR3 sequences, with roughly 43% observed a single time. Input material: blood. The receptors originated from a woman between 18 and 29 years old in good health.

This chain links TRBV5-5 with TRBJ2-3; tentatively, D is TRBD2 (6 bases). CDR1 is SGHKS and CDR2 is YYEKEE in the germline V gene (reference sequence). The CDR3 length is 15 residues. V lost 0 bases, J lost 3 bases, and 11 bases lay in between. This CDR3 is CASSLGYGGTDTQYF. CDR3 nucleotides: TGTGCCAGCAGCTTGGGATACGGGGGTACAGATACGCAGTATTTT.

The chain carries TRBV12-3 or TRBV12-4 and TRBJ1-1, with 8 bases lining up with TRBD1. This CDR3 is built from 14 residues. J was trimmed by 3 bases and V by 7 bases; bases with no gene match: 7. The CDR3 spells CASTPDRADTEAFF. Written as DNA, the CDR3 is TGTGCCAGCACCCCGGACAGGGCGGACACTGAAGCTTTCTTT.

This clonotype was seen ten or more times. J is TRBJ2-7 and V is TRBV5-1; 15 bases align to TRBD2. The germline V gene has CDR1 SGHRS and CDR2 YFSETQ. Trimming cost V 4 bases and J 1 base; bases outside gene matches: 3. CDR3 length equals 16 residues. This CDR3 is CASSGLAGGQSYEQYF. In DNA form, the CDR3 reads TGCGCCAGCAGCGGACTAGCGGGAGGGCAATCCTACGAGCAGTACTTC. The full variable domain, rest sourced from reference TRBV5-1 and TRBJ2-7, is KAGVTQTPRYLIKTRGQQVTLSCSPISGHRSVSWYQQTPGQGLQFLFEYFSETQRNKGNFPGRFSGRQFSNSRSEMNVSTLELGDSALYLCASSGLAGGQSYEQYFGPGTRLTVT.

This clonotype has just a few counts. The chain carries TRBV3-1 and TRBJ2-5; D is perhaps TRBD2 (6 bases). CDR1 and CDR2 (germline): LGHDT, YNNKEL (reference sequence). CDR3 length equals 15 residues. Trimming stripped 1 base from V and 0 bases from J, with 9 bases between. As DNA, the CDR3 is TGTGCCAGCAGCCAAGTACGGGGGTACCAAGAGACCCAGTACTTC. Translating gives CASSQVRGYQETQYF.

The rearrangement uses TRBV7-8 and TRBJ2-3; maybe TRBD1 (6 bases). V gave up 1 base and J gave up 5 bases, with 10 bases separating them. The V gene's germline CDR1 is SGHVS and CDR2 FQNEAQ. There are 14 residues in the CDR3. The DNA of the CDR3 is TGTGCCAGCAGCTTAGAAGGCAGGGGAGATACGCAGTATTTT. This codes for CASSLEGRGDTQYF.

The chain is built from TRBV14 and TRBJ2-5; 7 bases match TRBD2. The CDR3 length is 16 residues. Trimming cost V 1 base and J 3 bases; bases outside gene matches: 8. Germline values: CDR1 SGHDN, CDR2 FVKESK. The CDR3 DNA sequence: TGTGCCAGCAGCCAAGCCCCTAGCGGTGAAAAAGAGACCCAGTACTTC. This codes for CASSQAPSGEKETQYF.

This rearrangement joins TRBV2 to TRBJ1-1, with D possibly being TRBD1 (5 bases). Deletions cut 6 bases from V and 5 bases from J, with 13 bases between. There are 13 residues in the CDR3. The V gene's germline CDR1 is SNHLY and CDR2 FYNNEI. DNA for the CDR3: TGTGCCAGCAGGAGGGAGGGGAGTACTGAAGCTTTCTTT. It encodes CASRREGSTEAFF.

A few counts support this clonotype. The chain joins TRBV12-3 or TRBV12-4 to TRBJ2-1; 14 nucleotides align to TRBD2. With 5 bases clipped from V and 9 bases from J, the junction kept 6 bases outside the gene matches. The CDR3 is 15 amino acids. CDR3 residues: CASSPTSGGACEQFF. The CDR3, as DNA: TGTGCCAGCAGTCCGACTAGCGGGGGGGCGTGTGAGCAGTTCTTC.

This clonotype was picked up a small number of times. The chain joins TRBV28 to TRBJ1-2, with 9 bases lining up with TRBD1. The CDR3 is 13 residues long. CDR1 and CDR2 (germline): MDHEN, SYDVKM. V was pared by 7 bases and J by 4 bases, with 4 bases of the junction left unmatched. The CDR3 loop is CASNQQGAYGYTF. CDR3 sequence (DNA): TGTGCCAGCAACCAACAGGGGGCCTATGGCTACACCTTC.

This clonotype has just a few counts. Here the CDR3 reads CAISETSSTDTQYF. In DNA, the CDR3 is TGTGCCATCAGTGAGACTAGTAGCACAGATACGCAGTATTTT. The chain employs TRBV10-3 and TRBJ2-3; a weak D match, TRBD2 (5 bases). The germline gives CDR1 ENHRY, CDR2 SYGVKD. Trimming removed 2 bases from V and 0 bases from J, with 6 bases in between. The CDR3 consists of 14 residues.

The rearrangement joins TRBV7-6 to TRBJ2-7; 7 bases are shared with TRBD1. The CDR3 is made up of 18 amino acids. Trimming cost V 5 bases and J 7 bases; bases outside gene matches: 23. Germline assignment: CDR1 SGHVS and CDR2 FNYEAQ. The CDR3 here is CASSAPFHRTGFYNEQYF. In DNA, the CDR3 is TGTGCCAGCAGCGCACCGTTTCACCGGACAGGCTTTTACAATGAGCAGTACTTC.

The rearrangement joins TRBV12-2 to TRBJ1-2. TRBV12-2 is termed a pseudogene. This CDR3 comprises 15 residues. CDR3: CASRLRGERNYGYTF. DNA for the CDR3: TGTGCAAGTCGCTTACGAGGAGAGAGAAACTATGGCTACACCTTC.

In this sample, this clonotype turned up a few times. V gene TRBV27 combines with J gene TRBJ2-1, with D perhaps matching TRBD2 (6 bases). The V gene lost 5 bases and the J gene lost 3 bases, with 14 bases spanning the gap. Looked up from germline, CDR1 is MNHEY and CDR2 is SMNVEV (reference sequence). This CDR3 has 15 amino acids. In DNA form, the CDR3 reads TGTGCCAGCAGTCCTAGACTAGGATACTACAATGAGCAGTTCTTC. Translating gives CASSPRLGYYNEQFF.

CDR3 DNA: TGTGCCAGCAGCTTCCGGGCCGGCCGAGGGGATGGCTACACCTTC. Amino acids: CASSFRAGRGDGYTF. The gene calls are TRBV7-2 and TRBJ1-2, with TRBD1 as a possible D gene (5 bases). This CDR3 region has 15 residues. Deletions cut 3 bases from V and 6 bases from J, with 17 bases between. The germline V gene encodes CDR1 SGHTA and CDR2 FQGNSA.

This clonotype turned up a few times. V and J are TRBV4-3 and TRBJ2-1, with D possibly matching TRBD2 (5 bases). Germline CDR1 LGHNA, CDR2 YSLEER. V lost 1 base to trimming and J lost 4 bases, with 14 bases between them. The CDR3 covers 16 residues. CDR3 sequence reads: CASSQGPGGEYNEQFF. CDR3 DNA: TGCGCCAGCAGCCAAGGTCCAGGTGGGGAGTACAATGAGCAGTTCTTC.

V and J are TRBV18 and TRBJ2-7, with a weak D call TRBD1 (5 bases). The CDR3 spans 14 residues. Between the trimmed V and J ends, which lost 1 base and 3 bases, there was a span of 10 bases. Germline CDR1 and CDR2: KGHSH and LQKENI. The CDR3 region is CASSPQGQGYEQYF. The CDR3 DNA reads TGTGCCAGCTCACCACAGGGCCAGGGCTACGAGCAGTACTTC.

This sequence joins TRBV10-3 and TRBJ2-1; D perhaps matches TRBD2 (5 bases). Germline CDR1 and CDR2: ENHRY and SYGVKD. This CDR3 has 13 residues. Between the trimmed V and J ends, which lost 11 bases and 1 base, there was a span of 12 bases. CDR3 nucleotide sequence: TGTGCCGTCCCGAGGGAGTCCTACAATGAGCAGTTCTTC. Translation gives CAVPRESYNEQFF.

This chain uses TRBV6-2 or TRBV6-3 with TRBJ2-4; weak D call: TRBD2 (5 bases). The CDR3 totals 14 residues. The germline V and J ends were trimmed by 4 bases and 13 bases, with 20 bases remaining between them. The germline V gene encodes CDR1 MNHEY and CDR2 SVGEGT. The CDR3 reads CASSFGLAVWEQYF. CDR3 DNA sequence: TGTGCCAGCAGTTTCGGACTCGCCGTTTGGGAGCAGTACTTC.

The CDR3 spells CSARDLTSGRNEQFF. The CDR3 DNA sequence: TGCAGTGCTAGAGATCTCACTAGCGGGAGGAATGAGCAGTTCTTC. The chain recombines TRBV20-1 with TRBJ2-1; TRBD2 agrees at 12 bases. Germline V gives CDR1 DFQATT, CDR2 SNEGSKA (reference sequence). V was clipped by 0 bases and J by 7 bases; unmatched bases: 4. CDR3 length: 15 residues.

The rearrangement links TRBV7-2 to TRBJ2-2; D remains ambiguous. V was pared by 5 bases and J by 4 bases, with 11 bases between. The CDR3 extends over 14 amino acids. Germline CDR1 and CDR2: SGHTA and FQGNSA. CDR3 sequence: CASSRVGPTGELFF. CDR3 DNA sequence: TGTGCCAGCAGCCGGGTTGGGCCCACCGGGGAGCTGTTTTTT.

V is TRBV6-1 and J is TRBJ2-2; D is perhaps TRBD2 (6 bases). The CDR3 extends over 18 amino acids. Germline assignment: CDR1 MNHNS and CDR2 SASEGT. Deletions cut 4 bases from V and 3 bases from J, with 21 bases between. The DNA for the CDR3 is TGTGCCAGCAGTGCGTCCGGGAGCCGGGGACGGGACACCGGGGAGCTGTTTTTT. Its translation: CASSASGSRGRDTGELFF.

This clonotype turned up a few times. This rearrangement joins TRBV7-2 to TRBJ2-7, with 10 nucleotides matching TRBD2. The length of the CDR3 is 14 residues. Trimming took 7 bases from V and 7 from J; bases not matched to a gene: 10. Germline-derived CDR1 and CDR2 are SGHTA and FQGNSA. The CDR3 protein is CASNPGLATTEQYF. The CDR3 DNA reads as TGTGCCAGCAACCCGGGACTAGCGACAACAGAGCAGTACTTC.

This clonotype was picked up a small number of times. V and J are TRBV20-1 and TRBJ2-5; the D call may be TRBD1 or TRBD2 (5 bases each). The germline V gene has CDR1 DFQATT and CDR2 SNEGSKA (reference sequence). The CDR3 runs to 12 residues. With 5 bases removed from V and 11 bases from J, the gap between germline ends came to 18 bases. The CDR3 DNA follows: TGCAGTGCTGGACAATCCGGGACCGCGCAGTACTTC. It encodes CSAGQSGTAQYF.

The chain uses TRBV6-2 or TRBV6-3 and TRBJ2-3; a possible D gene is TRBD1 (5 bases). Trimming took off 6 bases at V and 2 bases at J, with 12 bases between the two ends. This CDR3 contains 14 residues. CDR1 MNHEY and CDR2 SVGEGT come from the germline V gene. The CDR3 bases are TGTGCCAGCAGGACGACAGATAACACAGATACGCAGTATTTT. Amino acid sequence: CASRTTDNTDTQYF.

This clonotype turned up a few times. V is TRBV27 and J is TRBJ1-2; a possible D gene is TRBD1 (5 bases). Looked up from germline, CDR1 is MNHEY and CDR2 is SMNVEV (reference sequence). This CDR3 has 13 residues. Trimming removed 5 bases from V and 7 bases from J, with 14 bases in between. The CDR3 reads CASSLPTGFGYTF. For the CDR3, the DNA is TGTGCCAGCAGTCTACCCACAGGATTTGGCTACACCTTC.

This clonotype was counted only a few times. This sequence joins TRBV20-1 and TRBJ1-1, with D hard to call. Trimming shortened V by 2 bases and J by 5 bases, and 18 bases separated the two germline ends. The CDR3 extends over 15 amino acids. CDR1 is DFQATT, CDR2 SNEGSKA, per germline (reference sequence). CDR3 DNA: TGCAGTGCTAGATTCGCTCGGAATTTTGGGACTGAAGCTTTCTTT. It translates to CSARFARNFGTEAFF.

The chain couples TRBV29-1 to TRBJ1-5; unclear D gene. CDR3 length: 9 residues. Trimming removed 3 bases at V and 9 bases at J, with 3 bases between. Per germline, CDR1 SQVTM and CDR2 ANQGSEA. CDR3 DNA: TGCAGCGTTGACAGGCCCCAGCATTTT. Translated: CSVDRPQHF.

This clonotype was found a few times. This chain joins TRBV7-2 and TRBJ2-1; 12 positions match TRBD2. Germline V gene lookup returns CDR1 SGHTA and CDR2 FQGNSA. The CDR3 covers 15 residues. J gave up 3 bases and V 5 bases, and 2 bases lay outside the gene matches. CDR3 DNA: TGTGCCAGCAGCCGGACTAGCGGGGACTACAATGAGCAGTTCTTC. Its translation is CASSRTSGDYNEQFF.

This clonotype was seen a handful of times. This chain links TRBV7-9 with TRBJ2-3; D may be TRBD2 (5 bases). Trimming took off 4 bases at V and 4 bases at J, with 15 bases between the two ends. The CDR3 is made up of 15 amino acids. Per the germline V gene, CDR1 is SEHNR and CDR2 is FQNEAQ (reference sequence). The CDR3 here is CASSSRREAADTQYF. In DNA, the CDR3 is TGTGCCAGCAGCTCGAGACGAGAAGCGGCAGATACGCAGTATTTT. Filled out from reference TRBV7-9 and TRBJ2-3, the complete variable domain reads DTGVSQNPRHKITKRGQNVTFRCDPISEHNRLYWYRQTLGQGPEFLTYFQNEAQLEKSRLLSDRFSAERPKGSFSTLEIQRTEQGDSAMYLCASSSRREAADTQYFGPGTRLTVL.

J is TRBJ1-1 and V is TRBV7-2, with a possible D match to TRBD1 (6 bases). With 5 bases removed from V and 0 bases from J, the gap between germline ends came to 19 bases. The CDR3 covers 17 residues. Germline CDR1 is SGHTA and CDR2 is FQGNSA. CDR3 sequence reads: CASSPRFKGEMNTEAFF. CDR3 in DNA: TGTGCCAGCAGCCCAAGATTCAAGGGGGAGATGAACACTGAAGCTTTCTTT.

This clonotype was seen only a few times. The chain has TRBV18 and TRBJ2-1; TRBD1 or TRBD2 may be the D gene (5 bases each). Per germline, CDR1 KGHSH and CDR2 LQKENI. The CDR3 length is 13 residues. Trimming removed 2 bases at V and 8 bases at J, with 10 bases between. The DNA of the CDR3 is TGTGCCAGCTCACCATTCAGGGACGATGAGCAGTTCTTC. This gives the protein CASSPFRDDEQFF.

The rearrangement uses TRBV21-1 and TRBJ2-2; the DNA was not used to check the table's D call, TRBD2. TRBV21-1 is given as a pseudogene. The CDR3 consists of 20 residues. The DNA of the CDR3 is TGTGCCAGCAGCAAATCTATGGTCCTGAGGGTTAGGGCGAACACCGGGGAGCTGTTTTTT. Protein product: CASSKSMVLRVRANTGELFF.